This is a list of T cell receptor beta chains from one sample in a study of early T cells in non-severe SARS-CoV-2 infection. One entry per CDR3 protein, called by TCRdb with MiXCR from the 5' RACE reads. Among approximately 37,000 distinct CDR3 sequences listed, approximately 7.2% were seen once. Source: whole blood, taken at baseline. Source of these receptors: an adult who was a healthcare worker with PCR-confirmed SARS-CoV-2 infection or an uninfected control (not recorded which). The CDR3 runs from the conserved cysteine through the conserved F or W. Size values are once, few and many counts, or a class for expanded clones, and some rows have none.

v_call	clone_size	cdr3_length	cdr3_aa
TRBV11-2	few	15	CASSSEGRVGSPLHF
TRBV12-3/TRBV12-4	many	12	CASSTPNQPQHF
TRBV27	many	15	CASDPDGPPGYEQYF
TRBV24-1	many	13	CATSSGANYGYTF
TRBV7-2	few	14	CASSFRDRTTEQYF
TRBV10-3	many	13	CAISEGQRYEQYF
TRBV11-2	many	13	CASSLERAYEQYF
TRBV12-3/TRBV12-4	few	15	CASSWLRYGTDTQYF
TRBV20-1	few	13	CSARVTGSYGYTF
TRBV6-5	few	15	CASSSQGQPTDTQYF
TRBV12-3/TRBV12-4	few	15	CASSLSARHTDTQYF
TRBV20-1	.	14	CSASKGFDTDTQYF
TRBV6-6	.	13	CASVGGFDQPQHF
TRBV10-3	many	18	CAISESLQGPNPNEKLFF
TRBV20-1	.	13	CSAKTGGTYGYTF
TRBV12-3/TRBV12-4	many	15	CASSYGTPSGNTIYF
TRBV3-1	few	16	CASSQGGGGSYNEQFF
TRBV6-2/TRBV6-3	many	17	CASSYSKWGSSYNEQFF
TRBV2	few	15	CASSEDLGGNYGYTF
TRBV5-4	many	14	CASSTGQEQETQYF
TRBV2	many	15	CASIYKRGGRYEQFF
TRBV6-5	.	15	CASSSPTGGYYGYTF
TRBV9	many	15	CASSVEGSSGNTIYF
TRBV5-1	few	14	CASSLAWGTTGYTF
TRBV7-2	few	16	CASSLIFGSSQETQYF
TRBV5-1	.	18	CASSRNRLTSGAGDEQFF
TRBV20-1	few	15	CSAFTGTGKNQPQHF
TRBV12-2	few	12	CASRAGANEQFF
TRBV30	.	13	CAEEGGIPYEQYF
TRBV10-3	few	17	CAISEGTSGGPSYEQYF
TRBV11-2	.	15	CASQKRRRETYGYTF
TRBV5-1	.	16	CASRKGSGGTQETQYF
TRBV28	.	14	CASRLGHNPTEAFF
TRBV30	many	16	CAWSVSPGQGADTQYF
TRBV7-6	few	14	CASSFAGTGREQYF
TRBV9	.	17	CASSVGGGGGRAGELFF
TRBV6-5	many	12	CASNQGDSPLHF
TRBV5-1	many	16	CASSGRLAGHVDTQYF
TRBV29-1	few	10	CITDTDTQYF
TRBV6-1	.	15	CASSEAGAGSTEAFF
TRBV12-3/TRBV12-4	.	14	CASSWDTSTDTQYF
TRBV6-5	many	13	CASSYDEGNTIYF
TRBV4-1	many	14	CASSQDFVNSPLHF
TRBV18	many	15	CASSTLAGEFYEQYF
TRBV18	few	19	CASSPITVGQGSNTGELFF
TRBV11-2	many	12	CASSLGTDEQFF
TRBV3-1	many	15	CASSGRVGPPYEQYF
TRBV5-1	.	15	CASSPDRTGANVLTF
TRBV10-3	many	13	CATSGQYSYEQYF
TRBV7-9	.	14	CASSWGTGQHGYTF
TRBV20-1	few	14	CSARGVSGANVLTF
TRBV11-2	many	13	CASSPIGTRQQFF
TRBV7-3	.	14	CASSPRANTGERFF
TRBV4-1	many	17	CASSQERTALSNQPQHF
TRBV2	many	13	CASSEPGGGEAFF
TRBV20-1	many	13	CSAWTVERDIQYF
TRBV18	many	17	CASSPPSIGPYQETQYF
TRBV9	few	13	CASSPSAYYGYTF
TRBV15	few	14	CATSKKTSADTQYF
TRBV10-3	many	15	CAISFGLAGAYEQYF